This T cell receptor (beta chain) is drawn from a study of Ad26.COV2.S vaccination and SARS-CoV-2 variants. The study, taken as a whole, reports: Participants given vaccine showed non-spike TCR breadth similar to that of placebo recipients. Vaccinated individuals (as opposed to placebo recipients) had higher spike-specific TCR breadth.

Concerning this clone itself: What it recognizes is unknown.

The table came from immunoSEQ multiplex PCR; TCRdb's copy has only in-frame clones and leaves some out. The sample consists of over 130,000 clones, more than 80% of them appearing once. The receptor was isolated from a human donor who had recovered from COVID-19. Source: peripheral blood, taken after recovery from COVID-19.

The CDR3 reads CASSVGVGQETQYF. CDR3 bases: TGTGCCAGCAGCGTAGGAGTGGGGCAAGAGACCCAGTACTTC. The rearrangement uses TRBV9 and TRBJ2-5; the D is unclear. Trimming shortened V by 0 bases and J by 2 bases, and 8 bases separated the two germline ends. CDR1 SGDLS and CDR2 YYNGEE come from the germline V gene. CDR3 length: 14 residues.